This T cell receptor beta chain originates from a study of post-analysis software for immune sequencing data. The CDR3 is 14 amino acids. V lost 1 base and J 1 base, leaving 7 bases between the germline ends. Germline CDR1 and CDR2: MGHDK and SYGVNS. Points on this clonotype: Its antigen is unidentified.

Regarding the study as a whole: Patients used five TRBV segments, including TRBV5-6, TRBV5-1 and TRBV20-1, more often than controls. F measure showed strong co-clustering of same-batch samples.

TCR beta libraries were prepared from cDNA with unique molecular identifiers. TCRdb re-called the PCR reads with MiXCR, one entry per CDR3 protein. The sample has about 760,000 distinct CDR3 sequences, just under 30% seen once. This receptor was obtained from a girl between 10 and 17 years old with multiple sclerosis. The sequenced material came from blood. The chain links TRBV25-1 to TRBJ1-1; D ambiguous. DNA of the CDR3: TGTGCCAGCAGTGAATTGAGCCCGAACACTGAAGCTTTCTTT. Translating gives CASSELSPNTEAFF.